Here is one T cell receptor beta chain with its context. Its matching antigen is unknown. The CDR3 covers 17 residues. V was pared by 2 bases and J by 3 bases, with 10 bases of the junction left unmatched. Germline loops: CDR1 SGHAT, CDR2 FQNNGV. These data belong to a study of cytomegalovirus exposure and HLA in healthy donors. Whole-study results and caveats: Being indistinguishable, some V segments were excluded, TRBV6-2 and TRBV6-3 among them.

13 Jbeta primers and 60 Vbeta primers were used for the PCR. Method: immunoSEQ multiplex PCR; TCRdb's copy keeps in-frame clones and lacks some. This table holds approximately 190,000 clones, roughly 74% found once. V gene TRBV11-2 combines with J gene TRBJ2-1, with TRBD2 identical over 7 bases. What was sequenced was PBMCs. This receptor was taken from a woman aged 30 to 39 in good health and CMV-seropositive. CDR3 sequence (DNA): TGTGCCAGCAGCTTACCCCTCGCGGGAGAATTCTACAATGAGCAGTTCTTC. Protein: CASSLPLAGEFYNEQFF.